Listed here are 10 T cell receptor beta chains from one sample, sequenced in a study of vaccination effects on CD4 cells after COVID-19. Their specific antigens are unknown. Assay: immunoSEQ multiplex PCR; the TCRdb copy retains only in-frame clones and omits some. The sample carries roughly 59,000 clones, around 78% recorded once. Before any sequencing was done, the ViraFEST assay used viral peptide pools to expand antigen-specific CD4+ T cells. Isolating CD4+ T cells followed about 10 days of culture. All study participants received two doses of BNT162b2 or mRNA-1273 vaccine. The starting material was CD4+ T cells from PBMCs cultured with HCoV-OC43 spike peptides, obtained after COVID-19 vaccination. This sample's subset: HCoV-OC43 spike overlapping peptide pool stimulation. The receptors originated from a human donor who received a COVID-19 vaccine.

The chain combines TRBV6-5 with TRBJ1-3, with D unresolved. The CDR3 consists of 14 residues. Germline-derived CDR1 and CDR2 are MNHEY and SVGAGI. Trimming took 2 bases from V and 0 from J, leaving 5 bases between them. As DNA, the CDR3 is TGTGCCAGCAGTTACAGCTACTCTGGAAACACCATATATTTT. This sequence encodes CASSYSYSGNTIYF.

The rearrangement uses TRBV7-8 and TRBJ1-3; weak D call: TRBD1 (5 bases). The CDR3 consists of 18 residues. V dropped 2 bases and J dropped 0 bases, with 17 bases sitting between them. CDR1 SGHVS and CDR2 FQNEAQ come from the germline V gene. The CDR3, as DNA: TGTGCCAGCAGCTTATACGGGACGATTACTCGCTCTGGAAACACCATATATTTT. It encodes CASSLYGTITRSGNTIYF.

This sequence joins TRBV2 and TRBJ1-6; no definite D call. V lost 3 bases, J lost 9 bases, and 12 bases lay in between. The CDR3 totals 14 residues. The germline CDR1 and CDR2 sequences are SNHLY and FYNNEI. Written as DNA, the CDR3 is TGTGCCAGCAGTGAGGAGGCGGGTATTTCACCCCTCCACTTT. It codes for CASSEEAGISPLHF. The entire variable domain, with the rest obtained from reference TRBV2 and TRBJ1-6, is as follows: EPEVTQTPSHQVTQMGQEVILRCVPISNHLYFYWYRQILGQKVEFLVSFYNNEISEKSEIFDDQFSVERPDGSNFTLKIRSTKLEDSAMYFCASSEEAGISPLHFGNGTRLTVT.

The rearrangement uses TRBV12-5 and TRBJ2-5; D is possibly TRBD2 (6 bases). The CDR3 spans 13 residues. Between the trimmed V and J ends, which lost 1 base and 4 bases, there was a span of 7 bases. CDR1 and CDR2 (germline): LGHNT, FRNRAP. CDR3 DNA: TGTGCTAGTGGTTTGGCGGGAGCAGAGACCCAGTACTTC. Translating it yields CASGLAGAETQYF.

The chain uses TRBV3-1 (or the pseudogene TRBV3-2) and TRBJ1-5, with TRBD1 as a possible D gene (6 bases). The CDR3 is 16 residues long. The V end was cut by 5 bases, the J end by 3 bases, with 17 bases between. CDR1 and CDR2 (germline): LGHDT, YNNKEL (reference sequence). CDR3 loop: CASSGPGGQNNQPQHF. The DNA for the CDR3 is TGTGCCAGCAGCGGCCCCGGGGGGCAGAACAATCAGCCCCAGCATTTT.

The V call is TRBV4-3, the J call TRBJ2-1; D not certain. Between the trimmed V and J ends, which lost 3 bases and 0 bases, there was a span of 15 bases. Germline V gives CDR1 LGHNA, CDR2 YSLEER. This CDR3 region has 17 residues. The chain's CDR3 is CASSQAPPVFSYNEQFF. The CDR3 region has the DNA TGCGCCAGCAGCCAGGCTCCCCCGGTTTTCTCCTACAATGAGCAGTTCTTC.

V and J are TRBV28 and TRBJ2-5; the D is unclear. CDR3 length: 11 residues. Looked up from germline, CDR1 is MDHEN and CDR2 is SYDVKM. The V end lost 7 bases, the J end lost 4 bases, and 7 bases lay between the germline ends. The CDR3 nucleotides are TGTGCCAGCACGGCTCGAGAGACCCAGTACTTC. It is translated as CASTARETQYF. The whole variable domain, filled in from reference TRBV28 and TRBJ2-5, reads DVKVTQSSRYLVKRTGEKVFLECVQDMDHENMFWYRQDPGLGLRLIYFSYDVKMKEKGDIPEGYSVSREKKERFSLILESASTNQTSMYLCASTARETQYFGPGTRLLVL.

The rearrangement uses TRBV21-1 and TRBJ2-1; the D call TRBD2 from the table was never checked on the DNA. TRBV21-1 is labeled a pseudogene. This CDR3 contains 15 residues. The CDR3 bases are TGTGCCAGCAGCCCGGGACTAGCGGGGGGCAATGAGCAGTTCTTC. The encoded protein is CASSPGLAGGNEQFF.

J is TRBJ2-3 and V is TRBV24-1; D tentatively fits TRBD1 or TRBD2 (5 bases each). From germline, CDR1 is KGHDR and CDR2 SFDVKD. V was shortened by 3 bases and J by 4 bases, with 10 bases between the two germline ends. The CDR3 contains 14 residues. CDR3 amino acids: CATSDGSRADTQYF. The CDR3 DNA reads TGTGCCACCAGTGATGGGAGCAGGGCAGATACGCAGTATTTT.

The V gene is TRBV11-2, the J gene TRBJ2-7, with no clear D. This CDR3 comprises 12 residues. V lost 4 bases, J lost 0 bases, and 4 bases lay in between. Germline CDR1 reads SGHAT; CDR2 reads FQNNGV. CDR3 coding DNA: TGTGCCAGCAGCTCAATCTCCTACGAGCAGTACGTC. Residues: CASSSISYEQYV.